The present T cell receptor (beta chain) was sequenced within a study of blood T cell repertoires in COVID-19. About the study: Acute and convalescent COVID-19 specimens originated in the United States, Italy and Spain. Nucleic acid was either cDNA or gDNA, and it came from T cells, B-cell-depleted T cells, or PBMCs.

Sequencing was performed with immunoSEQ multiplex PCR; in TCRdb, only in-frame clones are kept and a portion is missing. The sample lists about 400,000 clones; 87% were seen once. This CDR3 has 17 residues. Germline CDR1 and CDR2: LGHNA and YSLEER. The V and J ends lost 4 bases and 1 base, in that order; junction bases with no gene match: 10. Participants spanned ages about 18 to 95 years and resided in roughly 22 US areas. Assignment of participants to cohorts was predicated upon participant-reported clinical history. The rearrangement uses TRBV4-3 and TRBJ1-2; 9 positions match TRBD1. Sequencing input: PBMCs or T cells enriched from blood (not recorded which). The TCR was taken from a woman between 45 and 65 years old who had recovered from COVID-19. CDR3 sequence: CASSPDAGQGFNYGYTF. The CDR3 nucleotides are TGCGCCAGCAGCCCTGACGCGGGACAGGGCTTTAACTATGGCTACACCTTC.